This T cell receptor (beta chain) was recovered during a study of T cell repertoires in ileal Crohn's disease. Study information: All patients had surgery for stricturing (around 60%) or penetrating (about 39%) disease.

The junction had 7 bases not matched to a gene; V was cut back by 4 bases and J by 10 bases. The CDR3 is 15 amino acids. From germline, CDR1 is LGHNA and CDR2 YNFKEQ. Clones were read by immunoSEQ multiplex PCR, and TCRdb kept only the in-frame ones, dropping some. The sample carries more than 15,000 clones, over 45% recorded once. The chain has TRBV4-2 and TRBJ1-6, with TRBD1 matching 10 bases. The sequencing input was ileal tissue. The origin of this receptor is an adult with Crohn's disease. The chain's CDR3 is CASSPGQGLGSPLHF. DNA for the CDR3: TGTGCCAGCAGCCCGGGACAGGGGTTGGGGTCACCCCTCCACTTT.